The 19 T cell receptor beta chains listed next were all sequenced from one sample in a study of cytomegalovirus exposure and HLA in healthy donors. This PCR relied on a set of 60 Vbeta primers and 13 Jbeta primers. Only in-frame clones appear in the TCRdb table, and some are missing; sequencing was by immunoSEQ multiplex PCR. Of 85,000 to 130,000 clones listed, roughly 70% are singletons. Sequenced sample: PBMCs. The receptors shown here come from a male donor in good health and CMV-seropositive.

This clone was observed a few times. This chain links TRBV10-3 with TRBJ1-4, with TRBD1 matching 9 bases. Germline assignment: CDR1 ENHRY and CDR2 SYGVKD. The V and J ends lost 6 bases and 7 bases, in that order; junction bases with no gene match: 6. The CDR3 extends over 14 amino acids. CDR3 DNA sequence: TGTGCCATCAGGCCGGGACAGGGAGGTGAAAAACTGTTTTTT. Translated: CAIRPGQGGEKLFF.

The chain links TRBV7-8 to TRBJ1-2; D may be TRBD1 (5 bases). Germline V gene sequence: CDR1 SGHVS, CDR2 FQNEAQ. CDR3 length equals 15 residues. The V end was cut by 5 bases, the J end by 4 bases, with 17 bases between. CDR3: CASSPRGRVVYGYTF. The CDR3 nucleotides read TGTGCCAGCAGCCCGCGAGGCAGGGTAGTCTATGGCTACACCTTC.

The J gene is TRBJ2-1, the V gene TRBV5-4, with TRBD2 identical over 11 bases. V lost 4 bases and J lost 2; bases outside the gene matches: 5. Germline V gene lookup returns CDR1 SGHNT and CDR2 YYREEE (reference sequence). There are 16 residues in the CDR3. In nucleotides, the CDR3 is TGTGCCAGCAGCCCCCGACTAGCGGGGACCTACAATGAGCAGTTCTTC. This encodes CASSPRLAGTYNEQFF.

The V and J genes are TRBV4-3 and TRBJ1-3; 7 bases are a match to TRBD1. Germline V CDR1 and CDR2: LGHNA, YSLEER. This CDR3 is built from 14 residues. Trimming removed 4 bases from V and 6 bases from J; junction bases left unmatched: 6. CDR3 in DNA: TGCGCCAGCAGCCTCTCGACAGGGACAAACACCATATATTTT. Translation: CASSLSTGTNTIYF.

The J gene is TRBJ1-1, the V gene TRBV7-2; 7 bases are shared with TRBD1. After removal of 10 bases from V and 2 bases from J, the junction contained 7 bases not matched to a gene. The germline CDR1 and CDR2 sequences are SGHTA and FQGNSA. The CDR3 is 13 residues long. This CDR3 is CATKRDRNTEAFF. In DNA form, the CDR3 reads TGTGCCACCAAAAGGGACAGAAACACTGAAGCTTTCTTT.

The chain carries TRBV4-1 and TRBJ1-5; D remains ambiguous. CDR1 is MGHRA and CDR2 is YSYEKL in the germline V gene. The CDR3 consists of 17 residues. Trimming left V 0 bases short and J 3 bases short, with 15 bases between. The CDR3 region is CASSQEVWRAVNQPQHF. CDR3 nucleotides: TGCGCCAGCAGCCAAGAGGTGTGGCGGGCGGTCAATCAGCCCCAGCATTTT.

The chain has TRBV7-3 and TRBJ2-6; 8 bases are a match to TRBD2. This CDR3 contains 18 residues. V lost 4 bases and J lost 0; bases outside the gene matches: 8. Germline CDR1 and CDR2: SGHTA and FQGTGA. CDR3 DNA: TGTGCCAGCAGCTCCCGTGGTAGCGGGGACTCTGGGGCCAACGTCCTGACTTTC. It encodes CASSSRGSGDSGANVLTF.

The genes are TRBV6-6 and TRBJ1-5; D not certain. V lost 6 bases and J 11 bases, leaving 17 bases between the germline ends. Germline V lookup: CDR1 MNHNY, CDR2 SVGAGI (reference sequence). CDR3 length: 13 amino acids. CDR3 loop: CASSQSLRSSQHF. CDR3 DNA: TGTGCCAGCAGCCAAAGCCTCCGCTCGTCCCAGCATTTT.

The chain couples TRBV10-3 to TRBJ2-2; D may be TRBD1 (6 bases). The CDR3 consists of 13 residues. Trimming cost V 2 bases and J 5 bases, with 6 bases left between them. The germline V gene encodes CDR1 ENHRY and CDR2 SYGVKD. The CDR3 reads CAISERGTGELFF. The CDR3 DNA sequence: TGTGCCATCAGTGAGAGGGGGACCGGGGAGCTGTTTTTT.

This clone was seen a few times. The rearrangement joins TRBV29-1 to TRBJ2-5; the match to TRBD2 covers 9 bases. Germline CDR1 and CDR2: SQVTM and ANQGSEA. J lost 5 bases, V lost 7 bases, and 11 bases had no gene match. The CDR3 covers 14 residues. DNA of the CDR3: TGCAGCGCGTTAAAAGCGGGAGGAGAGGAGACCCAGTACTTC. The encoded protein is CSALKAGGEETQYF.

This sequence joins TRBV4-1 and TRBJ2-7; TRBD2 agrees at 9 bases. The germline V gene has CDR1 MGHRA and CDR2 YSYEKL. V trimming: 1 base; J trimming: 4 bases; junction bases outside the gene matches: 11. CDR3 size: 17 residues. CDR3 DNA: TGCGCCAGCAGCCAAGTAGTTATGGGACTAGCAGAATACGAGCAGTACTTC. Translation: CASSQVVMGLAEYEQYF.

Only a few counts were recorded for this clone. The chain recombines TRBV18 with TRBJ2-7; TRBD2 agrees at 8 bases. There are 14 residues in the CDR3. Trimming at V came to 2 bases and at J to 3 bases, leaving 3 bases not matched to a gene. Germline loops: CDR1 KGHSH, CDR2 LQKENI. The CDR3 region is CASSPDAGGYEQYF. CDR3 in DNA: TGTGCCAGCTCACCAGACGCGGGAGGCTACGAGCAGTACTTC.

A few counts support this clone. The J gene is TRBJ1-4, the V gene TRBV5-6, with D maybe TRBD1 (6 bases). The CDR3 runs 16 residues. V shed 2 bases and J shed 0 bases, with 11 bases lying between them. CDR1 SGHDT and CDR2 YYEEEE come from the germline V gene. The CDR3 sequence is CASSLTGIATNEKLFF. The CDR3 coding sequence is TGTGCCAGCAGCTTAACAGGGATTGCAACTAATGAAAAACTGTTTTTT.

As DNA, the CDR3 is TGTGCCAGCAGTGAACCGGGTAGCGCAACACCCTACGAGCAGTACTTC. Amino acid sequence: CASSEPGSATPYEQYF. This chain links TRBV6-1 with TRBJ2-7, with D tentatively TRBD2 (5 bases). Germline V gene data show CDR1 as MNHNS and CDR2 as SASEGT. Trimming pared 2 bases from V and 2 bases from J, leaving 16 bases between. This CDR3 is 16 amino acids long.

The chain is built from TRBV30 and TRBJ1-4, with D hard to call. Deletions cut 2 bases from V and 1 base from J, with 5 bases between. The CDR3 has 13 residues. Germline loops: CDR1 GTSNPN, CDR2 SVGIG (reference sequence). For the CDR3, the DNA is TGTGCCTGGAGTATAGAAACTAATGAAAAACTGTTTTTT. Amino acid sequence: CAWSIETNEKLFF.

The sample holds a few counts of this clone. The CDR3 sequence: CASGGGPGDEAFF. The CDR3 coding sequence is TGTGCCAGCGGGGGGGGACCTGGGGATGAAGCTTTCTTT. The chain combines TRBV28 with TRBJ1-1; perhaps TRBD1 as D (5 bases). V was cut by 8 bases and J by 7 bases, with 17 bases left in between. This CDR3 region has 13 residues. Germline loops: CDR1 MDHEN, CDR2 SYDVKM. Combining the CDR3 with reference TRBV28 and TRBJ1-1 gives the whole variable domain DVKVTQSSRYLVKRTGEKVFLECVQDMDHENMFWYRQDPGLGLRLIYFSYDVKMKEKGDIPEGYSVSREKKERFSLILESASTNQTSMYLCASGGGPGDEAFFGQGTRLTVV.

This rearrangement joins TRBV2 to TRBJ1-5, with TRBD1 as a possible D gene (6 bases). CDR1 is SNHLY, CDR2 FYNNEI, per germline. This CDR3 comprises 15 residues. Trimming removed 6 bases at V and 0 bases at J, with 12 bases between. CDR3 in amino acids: CASSPQGNSNQPQHF. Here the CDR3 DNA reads TGTGCCAGCAGCCCACAGGGTAATAGCAATCAGCCCCAGCATTTT.

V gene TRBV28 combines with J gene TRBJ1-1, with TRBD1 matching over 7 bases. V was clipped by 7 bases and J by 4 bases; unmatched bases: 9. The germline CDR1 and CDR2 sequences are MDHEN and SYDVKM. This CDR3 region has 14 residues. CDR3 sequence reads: CASTLTGRGTEAFF. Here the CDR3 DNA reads TGTGCCAGCACTCTGACAGGGAGAGGCACTGAAGCTTTCTTT.

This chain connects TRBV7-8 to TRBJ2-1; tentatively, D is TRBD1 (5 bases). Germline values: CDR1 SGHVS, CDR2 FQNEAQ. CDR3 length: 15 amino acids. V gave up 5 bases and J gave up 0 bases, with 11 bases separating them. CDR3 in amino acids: CASSPRVGSYNEQFF. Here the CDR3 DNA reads TGTGCCAGCAGCCCCAGGGTGGGCTCCTACAATGAGCAGTTCTTC.